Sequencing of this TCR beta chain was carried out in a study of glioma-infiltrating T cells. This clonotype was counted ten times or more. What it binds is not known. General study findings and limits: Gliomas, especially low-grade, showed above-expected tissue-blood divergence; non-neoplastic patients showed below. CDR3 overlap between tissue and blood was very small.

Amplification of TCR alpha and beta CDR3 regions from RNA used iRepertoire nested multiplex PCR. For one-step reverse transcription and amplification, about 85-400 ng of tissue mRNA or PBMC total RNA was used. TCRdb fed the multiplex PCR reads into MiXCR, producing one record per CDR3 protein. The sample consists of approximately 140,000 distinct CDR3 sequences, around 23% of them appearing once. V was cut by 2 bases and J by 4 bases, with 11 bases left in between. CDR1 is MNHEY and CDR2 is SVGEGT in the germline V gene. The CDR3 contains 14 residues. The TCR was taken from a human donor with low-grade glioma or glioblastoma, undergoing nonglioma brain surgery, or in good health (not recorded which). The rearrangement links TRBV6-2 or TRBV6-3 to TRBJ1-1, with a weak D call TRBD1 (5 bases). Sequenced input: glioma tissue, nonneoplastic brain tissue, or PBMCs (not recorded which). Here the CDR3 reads CASSYGGKVTEAFF. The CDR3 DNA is TGTGCCAGCAGTTACGGGGGGAAGGTCACTGAAGCTTTCTTT.